This is a list of T cell receptor beta chains from one sample in a study of T-cell memory formation after mild COVID-19. Using its own MiXCR run on the 5' RACE reads, TCRdb lists one record per CDR3 protein. The sample shows 310,000 or so distinct CDR3 sequences, about 15% of them seen only once. The sample consisted of PBMCs or a T cell subset sorted from them (not recorded which). These receptors all come from a man aged 18 to 35 who had mild COVID-19 (a few samples of this study predate the infection). Cell type and time point are not known. Each CDR3 is given with its conserved first and last residue. Fields, in order: D gene, clone size, J gene, V gene, CDR3 DNA, CDR3 protein. A D gene is named only where the DNA matches it firmly. The size field is filled for only some rows; it gives once, few, many or a size class.

>.|.|TRBJ2-2|TRBV6-1
TGTGCCAGCAGTGATCGACTGGTCACCGGGGAGCTGTTTTTT
CASSDRLVTGELFF
>.|few|TRBJ2-5|TRBV6-5
TGTGCCAGCAGCTCCAGTGGAGCGGAGACCCAGTACTTC
CASSSSGAETQYF
>.|few|TRBJ2-2|TRBV9
TGTGCCAGCAGCGTGACAGTGCCCGGAGGCGGGGAGCTGTTTTTT
CASSVTVPGGGELFF
>TRBD1|few|TRBJ2-7|TRBV20-1
TGCAGTGCTAGAGATCTCGCTGGGACAGGGTCCTACGAGCAGTACTTC
CSARDLAGTGSYEQYF
>.|few|TRBJ2-7|TRBV15
TGTGCCACCAGCAGAGACAGGGGGGCCTACGAGCAGTACTTC
CATSRDRGAYEQYF
>TRBD2|few|TRBJ2-1|TRBV11-1
TGTGCCAGCAGCCCAAGGCGGGGGGCGACCTACAATGAGCAGTTCTTC
CASSPRRGATYNEQFF
>.|few|TRBJ1-5|TRBV2
TGTGCCAGCAGTGATTTCCACGGGAATCAGCCCCAGCATTTT
CASSDFHGNQPQHF
>.|.|TRBJ1-4|TRBV6-1
TGTGCCAGCAGTGAGAATAAAAATGAAAAACTGTTTTTT
CASSENKNEKLFF
>.|few|TRBJ2-5|TRBV12-3/TRBV12-4
TGTGCCAGCAGTTCTCTCTTTACAGAGACCCAGTACTTC
CASSSLFTETQYF
>.|few|TRBJ2-2|TRBV4-1
TGCGCCAGCAGCCAACCCAGGGTGAACACCGGGGAGCTGTTTTTT
CASSQPRVNTGELFF
>TRBD1|.|TRBJ1-6|TRBV7-2
TGTGCCAGCAGCTTAGATCCAGGGGGATATCGGTCACCCCTCCACTTT
CASSLDPGGYRSPLHF